This is a list of T cell receptor beta chains from one sample in a study of T cells after yellow fever vaccination. From the 5' RACE reads, TCRdb called clonotypes with MiXCR, one entry per CDR3 protein. Of 510,000 or so distinct CDR3 sequences listed, 15% to 20% are singletons. Sequenced material: PBMCs, taken 15 days after the yellow fever booster vaccination. These receptors were collected from a man aged 25 to 40 who received the YFV17D yellow fever vaccine. Both conserved end residues are part of each CDR3. A D gene is named only where the DNA matches it firmly. Rows may omit the clone size; those that give it use once, few, many or a size class.

size	V	D	J	DNA	CDR3
NA	TRBV2	NA	TRBJ2-2	TGTGCCAGCAGACGCATGACTAGTAACACCGGGGAGCTGTTTTTT	CASRRMTSNTGELFF
few	TRBV6-1	NA	TRBJ2-1	TGTGCCAGCACTGGGACATCCGGGACCCGGAGGGGGAATGAGCAGTTCTTC	CASTGTSGTRRGNEQFF
few	TRBV10-3	TRBD2	TRBJ2-7	TGTGCCATCAGTGAGTCAGGGAGGGCCGGGGGGGAGCAGTACTTC	CAISESGRAGGEQYF
NA	TRBV2	NA	TRBJ2-7	TGTGCCAGCAAACGCGAGGGGTTCTACGAGCAGTACTTC	CASKREGFYEQYF
few	TRBV5-1	NA	TRBJ2-1	TGCGCCAGCAGCCGTGAAGCGGGTACTTACAATGAGCAGTTCTTC	CASSREAGTYNEQFF
few	TRBV12-3/TRBV12-4	NA	TRBJ2-5	TGTGCCAGCAGTTACCAGCTACAAGAGACCCAGTACTTC	CASSYQLQETQYF
few	TRBV7-2	TRBD2	TRBJ2-7	TGTGCCAGCAGAGTTAGCGGGGACTACGAGCAGTACTTC	CASRVSGDYEQYF
NA	TRBV5-1	NA	TRBJ2-5	TGCGCCAGCAGCTTCGCAGGGGATCGGGGAGAGACCCAGTACTTC	CASSFAGDRGETQYF
few	TRBV5-4	TRBD1	TRBJ2-7	TGTGCCAGCAGCTTTTCGGGGACAGAGCGTCTCTACGAGCAGTACTTC	CASSFSGTERLYEQYF
few	TRBV19	NA	TRBJ2-1	TGTGCCAGTAGTATGAGGCTGCGGGCCGGAGTCGGCGAGCAGTTCTTC	CASSMRLRAGVGEQFF
NA	TRBV28	NA	TRBJ1-5	TGTGCCAGCAGTTTCTATGGGGACTATCAGCCCCAGCATTTT	CASSFYGDYQPQHF
NA	TRBV20-1	TRBD2	TRBJ2-7	TGCAGTGCTAGAGCCAGGAAAGCTAGCGGGAGCTCCTACGAGCAGTACTTC	CSARARKASGSSYEQYF
many	TRBV7-2	NA	TRBJ2-3	TGTGCCAGCAGCTTCGGGGGTGCTGATACGCAGTATTTT	CASSFGGADTQYF
NA	TRBV3-1	TRBD2	TRBJ2-5	TGTGCCTCCACCCAACCGACTAGCGGGAGTCAGACCCAGTACTTC	CASTQPTSGSQTQYF
few	TRBV7-2	NA	TRBJ2-7	TGTGCCAGCAGCGCGGACTCTTCTACGCAGCAGTACTTC	CASSADSSTQQYF
few	TRBV7-8	NA	TRBJ2-1	TGTGCCAGCAGCTTATATCTTGAGCAGTTCTTC	CASSLYLEQFF